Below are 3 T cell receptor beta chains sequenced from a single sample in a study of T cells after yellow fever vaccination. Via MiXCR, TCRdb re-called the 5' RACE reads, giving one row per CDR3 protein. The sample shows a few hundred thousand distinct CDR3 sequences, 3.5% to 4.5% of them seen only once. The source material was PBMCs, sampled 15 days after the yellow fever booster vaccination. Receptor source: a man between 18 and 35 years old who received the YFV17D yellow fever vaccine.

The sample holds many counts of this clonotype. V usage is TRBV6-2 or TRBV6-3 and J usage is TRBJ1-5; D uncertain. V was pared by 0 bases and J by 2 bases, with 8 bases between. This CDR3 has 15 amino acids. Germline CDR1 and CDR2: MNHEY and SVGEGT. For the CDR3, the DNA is TGTGCCAGCAGTTACTCGGGAAGGGGCAATCAGCCCCAGCATTTT. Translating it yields CASSYSGRGNQPQHF.

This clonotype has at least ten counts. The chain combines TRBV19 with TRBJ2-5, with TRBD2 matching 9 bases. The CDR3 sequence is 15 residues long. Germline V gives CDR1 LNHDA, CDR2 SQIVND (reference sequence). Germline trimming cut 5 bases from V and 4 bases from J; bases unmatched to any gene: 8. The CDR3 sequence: CASSPTGTSLETQYF. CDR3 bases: TGTGCCAGTAGTCCCACCGGGACTAGCTTAGAGACCCAGTACTTC. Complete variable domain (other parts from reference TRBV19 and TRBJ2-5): DGGITQSPKYLFRKEGQNVTLSCEQNLNHDAMYWYRQDPGQGLRLIYYSQIVNDFQKGDIAEGYSVSREKKESFPLTVTSAQKNPTAFYLCASSPTGTSLETQYFGPGTRLLVL.

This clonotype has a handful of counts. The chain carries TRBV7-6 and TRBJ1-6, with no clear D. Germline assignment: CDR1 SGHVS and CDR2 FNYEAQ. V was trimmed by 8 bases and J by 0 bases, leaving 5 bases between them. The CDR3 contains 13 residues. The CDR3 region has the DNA TGTGCCAGCTGCATCTCCTATAATTCACCCCTCCACTTT. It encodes CASCISYNSPLHF.